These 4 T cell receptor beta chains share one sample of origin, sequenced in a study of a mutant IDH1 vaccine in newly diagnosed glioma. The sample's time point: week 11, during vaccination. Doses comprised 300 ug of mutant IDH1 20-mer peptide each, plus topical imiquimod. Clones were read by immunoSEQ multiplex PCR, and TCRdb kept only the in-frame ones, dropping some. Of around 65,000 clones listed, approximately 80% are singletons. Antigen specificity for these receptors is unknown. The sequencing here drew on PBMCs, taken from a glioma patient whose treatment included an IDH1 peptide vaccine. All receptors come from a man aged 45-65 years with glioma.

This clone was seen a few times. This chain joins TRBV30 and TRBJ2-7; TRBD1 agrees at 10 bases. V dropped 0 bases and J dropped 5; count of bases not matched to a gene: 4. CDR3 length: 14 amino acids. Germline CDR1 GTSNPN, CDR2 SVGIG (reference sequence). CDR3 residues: CAWSVGTGVDEQYF. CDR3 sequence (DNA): TGTGCCTGGAGTGTGGGGACAGGGGTCGACGAGCAGTACTTC.

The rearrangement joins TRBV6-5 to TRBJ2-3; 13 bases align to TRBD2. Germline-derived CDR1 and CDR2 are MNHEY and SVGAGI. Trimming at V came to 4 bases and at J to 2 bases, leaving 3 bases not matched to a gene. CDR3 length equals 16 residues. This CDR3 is CASSSGLAGLTDTQYF. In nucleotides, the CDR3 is TGTGCCAGCAGTTCGGGACTAGCGGGACTCACAGATACGCAGTATTTT.

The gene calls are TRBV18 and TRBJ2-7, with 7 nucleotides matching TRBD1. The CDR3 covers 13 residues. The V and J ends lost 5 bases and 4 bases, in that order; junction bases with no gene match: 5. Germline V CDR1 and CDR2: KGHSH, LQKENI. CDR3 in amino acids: CASSRQGPYEQYF. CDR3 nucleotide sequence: TGTGCCAGCTCAAGACAGGGTCCTTACGAGCAGTACTTC.

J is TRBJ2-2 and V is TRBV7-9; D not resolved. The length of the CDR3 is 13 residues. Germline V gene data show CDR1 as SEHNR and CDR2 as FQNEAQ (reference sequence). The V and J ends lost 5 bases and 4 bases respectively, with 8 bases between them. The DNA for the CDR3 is TGTGCCAGCAGCCCGAGCCTCACCGGGGAGCTGTTTTTT. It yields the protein CASSPSLTGELFF.